This T cell receptor beta chain was profiled in a study of blood T cell repertoires in COVID-19. About the research overall: COVID-19 samples collected from the United States, Italy and Spain covered acute and convalescent phases.

The cohort comprised adults aged roughly 18 to 100 years residing in 24 US areas. The ends were cut back, 5 bases at V and 6 bases at J, with 20 bases in the middle. The CDR3 has 15 residues. Germline V lookup: CDR1 MDHEN, CDR2 SYDVKM. How the authors handled the data: Amplified reference gene primers provided the basis for estimating nucleated cell counts. The data were produced by immunoSEQ multiplex PCR, yet TCRdb's version contains in-frame clones alone and is incomplete. The V and J calls and clone size come from that table; D and trimming were worked out from the DNA. Of approximately 240,000 clones listed, about 90% are singletons.

The sequenced sample was PBMCs or T cells enriched from blood (not recorded which). The rearrangement uses TRBV28 and TRBJ2-7, with D possibly matching TRBD1 (6 bases). This receptor was taken from a young woman with acute COVID-19. CDR3 sequence reads: CASSPPPPGDSEQYF. Written as DNA, the CDR3 is TGTGCCAGCAGTCCTCCCCCCCCAGGGGATTCCGAGCAGTACTTC.